The present TCR beta chain was sequenced within a study of T cells after yellow fever vaccination. Study-wide results and limits: Sorted repertoires could include abundant contaminating clonotypes from bulk cells. Most clones from primary vaccination were detected again post-booster (about 95% CD4, roughly 91% CD8).

Germline V gene data show CDR1 as SEHNR and CDR2 as FQNEAQ (reference sequence). V lost 5 bases and J lost 4, with 23 bases in between. The CDR3 totals 17 residues. About this clonotype: Its antigen remains unidentified.

A process of 5'RACE template switching, which added a universal primer site and UMIs, was used to make TCR cDNA. Using its own MiXCR run on the 5' RACE reads, TCRdb lists one record per CDR3 protein. The repertoire holds hundreds of thousands of distinct CDR3 sequences, with roughly 17% as singletons. Sequencing used PBMCs, obtained 5 days after the first yellow fever vaccination. The chain is built from TRBV7-9 and TRBJ2-5; D might be TRBD1 or TRBD2, each matching 6 bases. The sequence came from a man aged 18 to 29 who received the YFV17D yellow fever vaccine. The CDR3 coding sequence is TGTGCCAGCAGCCCGGGGGCCGGACTAAGGGTCCCAGAGACCCAGTACTTC. This codes for CASSPGAGLRVPETQYF.